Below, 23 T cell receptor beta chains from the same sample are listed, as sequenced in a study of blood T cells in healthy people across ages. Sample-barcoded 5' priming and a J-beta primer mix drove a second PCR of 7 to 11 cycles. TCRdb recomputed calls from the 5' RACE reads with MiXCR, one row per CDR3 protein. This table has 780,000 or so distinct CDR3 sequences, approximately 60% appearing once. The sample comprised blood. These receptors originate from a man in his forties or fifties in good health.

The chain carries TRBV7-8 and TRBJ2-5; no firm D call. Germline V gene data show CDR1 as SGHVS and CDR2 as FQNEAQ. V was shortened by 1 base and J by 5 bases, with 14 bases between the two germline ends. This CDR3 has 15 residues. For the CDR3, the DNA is TGTGCCAGCAGCTTAGGGGTCGGCCCCGGGGAGACCCAGTACTTC. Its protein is CASSLGVGPGETQYF.

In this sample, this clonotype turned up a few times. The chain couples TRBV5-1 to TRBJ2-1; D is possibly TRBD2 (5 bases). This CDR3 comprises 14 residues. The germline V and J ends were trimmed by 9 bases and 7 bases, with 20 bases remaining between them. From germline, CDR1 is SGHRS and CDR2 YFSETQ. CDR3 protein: CATKLDLWENEQFF. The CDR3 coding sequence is TGCGCCACAAAGCTCGACCTTTGGGAGAATGAGCAGTTCTTC.

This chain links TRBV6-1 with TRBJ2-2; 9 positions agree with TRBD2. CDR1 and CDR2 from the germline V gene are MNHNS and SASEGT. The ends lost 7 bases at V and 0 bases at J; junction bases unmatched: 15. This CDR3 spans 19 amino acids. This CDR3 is CASTTLSGGKGANTGELFF. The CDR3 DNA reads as TGTGCCAGCACGACATTAAGCGGGGGGAAGGGTGCGAACACCGGGGAGCTGTTTTTT.

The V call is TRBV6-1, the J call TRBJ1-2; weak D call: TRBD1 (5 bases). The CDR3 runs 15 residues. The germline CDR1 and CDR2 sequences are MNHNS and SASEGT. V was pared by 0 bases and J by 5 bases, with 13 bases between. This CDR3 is CASSEAPGPAYGYTF. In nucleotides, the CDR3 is TGTGCCAGCAGTGAAGCGCCGGGACCCGCGTATGGCTACACCTTC.

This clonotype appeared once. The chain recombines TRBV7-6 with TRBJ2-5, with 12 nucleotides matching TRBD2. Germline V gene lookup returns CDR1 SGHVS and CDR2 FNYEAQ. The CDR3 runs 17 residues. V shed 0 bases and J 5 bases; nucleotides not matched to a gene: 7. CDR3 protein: CASSLAASGGAGETQYF. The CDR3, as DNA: TGTGCCAGCAGCTTAGCAGCTAGCGGGGGGGCCGGGGAGACCCAGTACTTC.

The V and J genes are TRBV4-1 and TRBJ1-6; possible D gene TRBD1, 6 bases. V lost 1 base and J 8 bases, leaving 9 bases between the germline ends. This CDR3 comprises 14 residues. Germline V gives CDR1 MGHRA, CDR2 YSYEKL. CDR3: CASSQVQGDSPLHF. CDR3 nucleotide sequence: TGCGCCAGCAGCCAAGTACAGGGTGATTCACCCCTCCACTTT.

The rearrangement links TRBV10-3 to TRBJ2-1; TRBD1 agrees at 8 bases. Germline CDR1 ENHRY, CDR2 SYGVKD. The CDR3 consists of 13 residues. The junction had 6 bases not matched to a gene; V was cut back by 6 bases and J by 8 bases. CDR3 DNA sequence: TGTGCCATCAGAGCAGGGGGCAACGATGAGCAGTTCTTC. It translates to CAIRAGGNDEQFF.

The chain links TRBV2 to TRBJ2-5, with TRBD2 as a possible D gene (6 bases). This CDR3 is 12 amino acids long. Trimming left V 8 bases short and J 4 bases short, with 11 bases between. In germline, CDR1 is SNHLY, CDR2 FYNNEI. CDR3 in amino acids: CASEVGGETQYF. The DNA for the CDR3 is TGTGCCAGCGAAGTGGGAGGAGAGACCCAGTACTTC. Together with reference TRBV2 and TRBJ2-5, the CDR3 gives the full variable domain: EPEVTQTPSHQVTQMGQEVILRCVPISNHLYFYWYRQILGQKVEFLVSFYNNEISEKSEIFDDQFSVERPDGSNFTLKIRSTKLEDSAMYFCASEVGGETQYFGPGTRLLVL.

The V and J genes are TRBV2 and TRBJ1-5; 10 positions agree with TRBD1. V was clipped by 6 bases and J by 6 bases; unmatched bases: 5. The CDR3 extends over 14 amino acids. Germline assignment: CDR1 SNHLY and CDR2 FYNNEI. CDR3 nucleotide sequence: TGTGCCAGCAGCGCGACAGGGGGCAGTCAGCCCCAGCATTTT. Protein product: CASSATGGSQPQHF.

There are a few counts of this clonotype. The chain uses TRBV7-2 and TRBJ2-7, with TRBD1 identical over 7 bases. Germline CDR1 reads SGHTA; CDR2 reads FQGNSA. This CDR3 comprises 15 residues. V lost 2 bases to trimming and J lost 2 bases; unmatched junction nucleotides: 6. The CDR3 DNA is TGTGCCAGCAGCTTAAACTTCGGACAGGCCTACGAGCAGTACTTC. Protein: CASSLNFGQAYEQYF.

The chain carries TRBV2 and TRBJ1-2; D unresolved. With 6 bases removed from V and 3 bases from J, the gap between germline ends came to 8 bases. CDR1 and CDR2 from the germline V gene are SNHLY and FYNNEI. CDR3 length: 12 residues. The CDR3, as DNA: TGTGCCAGCAGGGCAGACGACTATGGCTACACCTTC. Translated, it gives CASRADDYGYTF.

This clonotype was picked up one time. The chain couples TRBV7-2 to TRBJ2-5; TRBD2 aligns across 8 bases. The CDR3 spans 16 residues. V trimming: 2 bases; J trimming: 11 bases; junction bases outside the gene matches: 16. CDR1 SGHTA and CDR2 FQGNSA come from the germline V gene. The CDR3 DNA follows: TGTGCCAGCAGCTTAAATAGCGGGAACTCCGGGGGGGAGCAGTACTTC. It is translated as CASSLNSGNSGGEQYF.

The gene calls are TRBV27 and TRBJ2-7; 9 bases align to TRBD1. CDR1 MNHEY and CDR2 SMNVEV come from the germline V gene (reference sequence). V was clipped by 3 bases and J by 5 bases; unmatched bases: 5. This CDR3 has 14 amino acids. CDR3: CASSLGQGPNEQYF. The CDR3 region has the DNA TGTGCCAGCAGTTTGGGACAGGGCCCCAACGAGCAGTACTTC.

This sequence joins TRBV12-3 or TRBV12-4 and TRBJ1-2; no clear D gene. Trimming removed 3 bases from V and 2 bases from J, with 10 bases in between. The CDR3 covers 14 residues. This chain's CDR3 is CASSFGIANYGYTF. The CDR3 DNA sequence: TGTGCCAGCAGTTTCGGTATAGCCAACTATGGCTACACCTTC.

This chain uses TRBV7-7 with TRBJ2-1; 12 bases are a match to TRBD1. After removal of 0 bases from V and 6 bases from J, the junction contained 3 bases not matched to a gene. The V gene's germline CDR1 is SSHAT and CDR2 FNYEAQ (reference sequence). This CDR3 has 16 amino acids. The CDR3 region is CASSLAGTGGPNEQFF. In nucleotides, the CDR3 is TGTGCCAGCAGCTTAGCCGGGACAGGGGGCCCCAATGAGCAGTTCTTC. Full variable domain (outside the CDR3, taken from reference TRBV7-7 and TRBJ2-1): GAGVSQSPRYKVTKRGQDVTLRCDPISSHATLYWYQQALGQGPEFLTYFNYEAQPDKSGLPSDRFSAERPEGSISTLTIQRTEQRDSAMYRCASSLAGTGGPNEQFFGPGTRLTVL.

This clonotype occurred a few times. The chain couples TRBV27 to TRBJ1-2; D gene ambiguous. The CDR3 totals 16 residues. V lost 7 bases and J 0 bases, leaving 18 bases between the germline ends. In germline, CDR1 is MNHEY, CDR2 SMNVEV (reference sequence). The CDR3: CASKFLGESANYGYTF. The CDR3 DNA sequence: TGTGCCAGCAAATTTCTCGGGGAATCAGCTAACTATGGCTACACCTTC.

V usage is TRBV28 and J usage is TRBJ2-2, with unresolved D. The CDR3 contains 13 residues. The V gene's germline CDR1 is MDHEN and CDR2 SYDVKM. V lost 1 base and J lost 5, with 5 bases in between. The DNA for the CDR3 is TGTGCCAGCAGTTTATCGCAGACCGGGGAGCTGTTTTTT. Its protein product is CASSLSQTGELFF.

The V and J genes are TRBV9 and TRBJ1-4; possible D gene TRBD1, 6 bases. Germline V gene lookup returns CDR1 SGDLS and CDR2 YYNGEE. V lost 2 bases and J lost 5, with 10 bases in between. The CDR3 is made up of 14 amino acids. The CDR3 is CASSVEGGNEKLFF. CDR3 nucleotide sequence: TGTGCCAGCAGCGTGGAGGGGGGGAATGAAAAACTGTTTTTT.

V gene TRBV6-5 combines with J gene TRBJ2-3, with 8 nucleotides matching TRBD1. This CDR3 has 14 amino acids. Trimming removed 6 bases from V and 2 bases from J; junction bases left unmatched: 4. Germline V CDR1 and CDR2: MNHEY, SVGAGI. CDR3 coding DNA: TGTGCCAGCAGGTGGGACAGGTACACAGATACGCAGTATTTT. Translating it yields CASRWDRYTDTQYF.

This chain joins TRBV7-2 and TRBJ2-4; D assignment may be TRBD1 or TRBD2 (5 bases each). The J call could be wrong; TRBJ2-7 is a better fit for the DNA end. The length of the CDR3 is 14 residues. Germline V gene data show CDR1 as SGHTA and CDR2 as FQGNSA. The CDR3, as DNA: TGTGCCAGCAGCCCGGGGCCAATCCCTCACGAGCAGTACTTC. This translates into CASSPGPIPHEQYF.

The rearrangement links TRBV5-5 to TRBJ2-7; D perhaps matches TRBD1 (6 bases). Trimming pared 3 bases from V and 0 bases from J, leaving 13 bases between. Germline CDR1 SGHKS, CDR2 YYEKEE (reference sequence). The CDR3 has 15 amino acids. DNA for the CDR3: TGTGCCAGCAGCTCCCGACAGGTTCTCTCCTACGAGCAGTACTTC. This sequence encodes CASSSRQVLSYEQYF.

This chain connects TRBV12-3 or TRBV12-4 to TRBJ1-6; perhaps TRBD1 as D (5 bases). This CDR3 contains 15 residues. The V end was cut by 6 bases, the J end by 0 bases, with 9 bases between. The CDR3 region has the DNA TGTGCCAGCAGATTGGGGGGCTCCTATAATTCACCCCTCCACTTT. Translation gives CASRLGGSYNSPLHF.

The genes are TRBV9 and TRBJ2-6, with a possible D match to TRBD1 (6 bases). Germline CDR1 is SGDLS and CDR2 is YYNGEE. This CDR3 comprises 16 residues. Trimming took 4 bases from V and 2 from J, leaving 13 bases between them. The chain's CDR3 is CASSREGGAGANVLTF. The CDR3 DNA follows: TGTGCCAGCAGCCGGGAAGGGGGTGCTGGGGCCAACGTCCTGACTTTC.